Below, 12 T cell receptor beta chains from the same sample are listed, as sequenced in a study of T cell responses to AZD1222 COVID-19 vaccine (dated by TCRdb to the early 2020s). Preparation of the library involved the immunoSEQ multiplex PCR assay. TCRdb re-hosts the immuneACCESS table, in-frame sequences only. Its copies lack some clones; in the studies checked, an unresolved V gene accounts for under half of them, and the cause for the rest is not known. For this sample there are about 120,000 clones; more than 70% appear just once. The biggest ten clones account for 15% to 20% of the sample. The time point label of this sample denotes: about 28 days (+/-7) after the second vaccine dose. The sequences come from peripheral blood, collected 28 days after the second AZD1222 dose. The receptor set was obtained from an adult who received the AZD1222 COVID-19 vaccine.

V gene TRBV27 combines with J gene TRBJ2-4, with D tentatively TRBD2 (5 bases). CDR1 and CDR2 from the germline V gene are MNHEY and SMNVEV (reference sequence). V lost 3 bases and J 0 bases, leaving 12 bases between the germline ends. CDR3 size: 16 residues. The CDR3 coding sequence is TGTGCCAGCAGTTTGGGAGTAACGCTAGCCAAAAACATTCAGTACTTC. It specifies CASSLGVTLAKNIQYF.

The gene calls are TRBV15 and TRBJ2-3; 11 nucleotides agree with TRBD2. V lost 0 bases, J lost 6 bases, and 5 bases stayed unmatched. CDR1 is LNHNV and CDR2 is YYDKDF in the germline V gene (reference sequence). The CDR3 sequence is 16 residues long. CDR3 sequence (DNA): TGTGCCACCAGCAGAGAAGCACTAGCGGGAGTGGATACGCAGTATTTT. As protein: CATSREALAGVDTQYF.

In DNA form, the CDR3 reads TGTGCCAGCAGCGAGTCGCAGGAGAACACCGGGGAGCTGTTTTTT. It yields the protein CASSESQENTGELFF. V is TRBV9 and J is TRBJ2-2; D ambiguous. CDR3 length: 15 residues. Germline CDR1 and CDR2: SGDLS and YYNGEE. V was clipped by 3 bases and J by 1 base, with 10 bases between them.

J is TRBJ2-1 and V is TRBV5-1, with D possibly matching TRBD1 (6 bases). The CDR3 runs to 19 residues. Per the germline V gene, CDR1 is SGHRS and CDR2 is YFSETQ. Between the trimmed V and J ends, which lost 0 bases and 7 bases, there was a span of 26 bases. In DNA form, the CDR3 reads TGCGCCAGCAGCTTGGACGTGGGCAGGACAAATCTTAGGGGGAATGAGCAGTTCTTC. Its protein is CASSLDVGRTNLRGNEQFF.

The chain carries TRBV27 and TRBJ1-2; D gene ambiguous. V dropped 2 bases and J dropped 2 bases, with 12 bases sitting between them. From germline, CDR1 is MNHEY and CDR2 SMNVEV (reference sequence). The CDR3 is made up of 15 amino acids. The CDR3 nucleotides read TGTGCCAGCAGTTTAAAGGGTGGGTCGAACTATGGCTACACCTTC. It yields the protein CASSLKGGSNYGYTF.

CDR3 amino acids: CASSQVGRGGLWNEQFF. CDR3 DNA: TGCGCCAGCAGCCAAGTTGGGCGGGGGGGCCTGTGGAATGAGCAGTTCTTC. V gene TRBV4-1 combines with J gene TRBJ2-1; 9 bases are shared with TRBD2. Germline V gene data show CDR1 as MGHRA and CDR2 as YSYEKL. This CDR3 contains 17 residues. Trimming removed 1 base from V and 7 bases from J; junction bases left unmatched: 11.

V and J are TRBV9 and TRBJ2-3; TRBD2 matches at 8 bases. V shed 0 bases and J 6 bases; nucleotides not matched to a gene: 9. Germline assignment: CDR1 SGDLS and CDR2 YYNGEE. This CDR3 contains 16 residues. DNA for the CDR3: TGTGCCAGCAGCGTAGCAGCGGGGGTCGGCGGGGATACGCAGTATTTT. Residues: CASSVAAGVGGDTQYF. Full variable domain (remainder filled in from reference TRBV9 and TRBJ2-3): DSGVTQTPKHLITATGQRVTLRCSPRSGDLSVYWYQQSLDQGLQFLIQYYNGEERAKGNILERFSAQQFPDLHSELNLSSLELGDSALYFCASSVAAGVGGDTQYFGPGTRLTVL.

The chain carries TRBV2 and TRBJ2-1, with TRBD1 identical over 7 bases. CDR3 length: 12 amino acids. CDR1 is SNHLY and CDR2 is FYNNEI in the germline V gene. V was clipped by 6 bases and J by 6 bases; unmatched bases: 2. The CDR3 DNA follows: TGTGCCAGCAGCCGGGACAGCAATGAGCAGTTCTTC. Amino acids: CASSRDSNEQFF. Full variable domain (outside the CDR3, taken from reference TRBV2 and TRBJ2-1): EPEVTQTPSHQVTQMGQEVILRCVPISNHLYFYWYRQILGQKVEFLVSFYNNEISEKSEIFDDQFSVERPDGSNFTLKIRSTKLEDSAMYFCASSRDSNEQFFGPGTRLTVL.

V is TRBV7-2 and J is TRBJ2-1; 11 positions agree with TRBD2. V shed 3 bases, J shed 8 bases, and the junction held 0 bases outside the gene matches. Germline-derived CDR1 and CDR2 are SGHTA and FQGNSA. CDR3 size: 13 residues. The CDR3 loop is CASSFSGGDEQFF. The CDR3 bases are TGTGCCAGCAGCTTTAGCGGGGGGGATGAGCAGTTCTTC.

V gene TRBV11-2 combines with J gene TRBJ1-6, with 7 bases aligning to TRBD1. The CDR3 contains 14 residues. Germline assignment: CDR1 SGHAT and CDR2 FQNNGV. V shed 0 bases and J 14 bases; nucleotides not matched to a gene: 7. CDR3: CASSLEGQTVALHF. In DNA, the CDR3 is TGTGCCAGCAGCTTAGAGGGACAGACTGTGGCCCTCCACTTT.

The chain uses TRBV18 and TRBJ1-2; TRBD1 might be the D (6 bases). The V end lost 2 bases, the J end lost 6 bases, and 13 bases lay between the germline ends. The CDR3 runs to 14 residues. Per the germline V gene, CDR1 is KGHSH and CDR2 is LQKENI. The CDR3 sequence is CASSPTGTTNGYTF. The CDR3 bases are TGTGCCAGCTCACCAACCGGGACAACGAATGGCTACACCTTC.

The chain combines TRBV6-5 with TRBJ2-7; 7 bases agree with TRBD1. The CDR3 runs to 16 residues. The V gene end was trimmed by 4 bases and the J gene end by 1 base; junction bases not matched to a gene: 10. The germline V gene has CDR1 MNHEY and CDR2 SVGAGI. Here the CDR3 reads CASSSSDARGSYEQYF. As DNA, the CDR3 is TGTGCCAGCAGTTCTTCCGACGCCAGGGGGTCCTACGAGCAGTACTTC.